This TCR beta chain was sequenced for a study of blood T cell repertoires in COVID-19. Sequencing used immunoSEQ multiplex PCR; TCRdb keeps in-frame clones, though not all of them. This sample has more than 45,000 clones, with about 90% found just once. Trimming took 0 bases from V and 6 from J; bases not matched to a gene: 6. Germline CDR1 SGHRS, CDR2 YFSETQ. The CDR3 contains 16 residues. Sequencing was done on a sample of peripheral blood. The sequence was obtained from a man between 65 and 85 years old with active COVID-19. V and J are TRBV5-1 and TRBJ2-2; the match to TRBD1 covers 9 bases. The CDR3 nucleotides are TGCGCCAGCAGCTTGGCTACACAGGGGGCCGCCGGGGAGCTGTTTTTT. Protein product: CASSLATQGAAGELFF.